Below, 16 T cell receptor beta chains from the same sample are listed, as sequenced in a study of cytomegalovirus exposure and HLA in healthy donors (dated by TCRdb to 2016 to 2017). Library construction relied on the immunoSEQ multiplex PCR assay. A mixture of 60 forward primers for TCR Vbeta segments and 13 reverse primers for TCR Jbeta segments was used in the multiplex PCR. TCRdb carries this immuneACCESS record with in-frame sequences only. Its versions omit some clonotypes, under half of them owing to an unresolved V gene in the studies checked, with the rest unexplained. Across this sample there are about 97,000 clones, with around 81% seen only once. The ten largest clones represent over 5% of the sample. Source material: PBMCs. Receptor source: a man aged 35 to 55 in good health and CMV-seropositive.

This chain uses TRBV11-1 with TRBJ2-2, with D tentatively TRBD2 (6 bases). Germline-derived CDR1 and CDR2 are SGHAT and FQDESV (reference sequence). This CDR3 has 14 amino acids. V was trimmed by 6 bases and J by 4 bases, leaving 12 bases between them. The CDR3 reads CASSRGIGTGELFF. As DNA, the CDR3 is TGTGCCAGCAGTCGGGGGATCGGCACCGGGGAGCTGTTTTTT.

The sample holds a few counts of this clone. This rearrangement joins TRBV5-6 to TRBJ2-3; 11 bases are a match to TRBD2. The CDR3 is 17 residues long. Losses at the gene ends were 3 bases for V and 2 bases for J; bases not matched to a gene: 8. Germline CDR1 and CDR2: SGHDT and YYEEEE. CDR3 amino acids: CASSSGPGLAVTDTQYF. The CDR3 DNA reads TGTGCCAGCAGCTCTGGCCCGGGACTAGCGGTCACAGATACGCAGTATTTT.

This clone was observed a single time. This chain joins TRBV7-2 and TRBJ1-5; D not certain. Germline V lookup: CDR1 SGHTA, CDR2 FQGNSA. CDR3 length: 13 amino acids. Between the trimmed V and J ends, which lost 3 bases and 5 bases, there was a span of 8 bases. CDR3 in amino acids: CASSLGPDQPQHF. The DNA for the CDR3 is TGTGCCAGCAGCTTGGGCCCCGATCAGCCCCAGCATTTT. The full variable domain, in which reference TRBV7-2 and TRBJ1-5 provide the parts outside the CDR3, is GAGVSQSPSNKVTEKGKDVELRCDPISGHTALYWYRQSLGQGLEFLIYFQGNSAPDKSGLPSDRFSAERTGGSVSTLTIQRTQQEDSAVYLCASSLGPDQPQHFGDGTRLSIL.

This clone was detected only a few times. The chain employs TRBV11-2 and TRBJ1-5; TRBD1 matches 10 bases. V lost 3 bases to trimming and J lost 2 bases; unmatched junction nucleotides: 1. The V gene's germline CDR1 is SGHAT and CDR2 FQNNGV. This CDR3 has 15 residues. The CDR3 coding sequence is TGTGCCAGCAGCTTCGGGACAGGGGGCAATCAGCCCCAGCATTTT. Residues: CASSFGTGGNQPQHF.

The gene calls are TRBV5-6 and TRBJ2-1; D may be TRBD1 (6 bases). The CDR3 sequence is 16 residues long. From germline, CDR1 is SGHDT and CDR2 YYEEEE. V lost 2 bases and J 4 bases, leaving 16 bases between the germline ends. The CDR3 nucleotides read TGTGCCAGCAGCTTAGGGTGGCAGGGGCGGTACAATGAGCAGTTCTTC. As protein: CASSLGWQGRYNEQFF.

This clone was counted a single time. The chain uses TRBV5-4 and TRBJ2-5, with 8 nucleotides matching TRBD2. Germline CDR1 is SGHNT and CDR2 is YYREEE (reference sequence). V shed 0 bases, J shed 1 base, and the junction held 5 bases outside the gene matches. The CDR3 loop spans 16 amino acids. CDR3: CASSLGREVRQETQYF. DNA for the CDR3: TGTGCCAGCAGCTTGGGGCGGGAGGTCCGCCAAGAGACCCAGTACTTC.

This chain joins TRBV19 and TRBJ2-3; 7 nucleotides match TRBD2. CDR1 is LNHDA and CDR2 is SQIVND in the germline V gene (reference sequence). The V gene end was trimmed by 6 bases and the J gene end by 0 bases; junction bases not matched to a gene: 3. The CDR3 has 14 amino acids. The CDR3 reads CASRVAGSTDTQYF. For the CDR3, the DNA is TGTGCCAGTAGAGTAGCGGGTAGCACAGATACGCAGTATTTT. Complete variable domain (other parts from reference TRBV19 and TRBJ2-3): DGGITQSPKYLFRKEGQNVTLSCEQNLNHDAMYWYRQDPGQGLRLIYYSQIVNDFQKGDIAEGYSVSREKKESFPLTVTSAQKNPTAFYLCASRVAGSTDTQYFGPGTRLTVL.

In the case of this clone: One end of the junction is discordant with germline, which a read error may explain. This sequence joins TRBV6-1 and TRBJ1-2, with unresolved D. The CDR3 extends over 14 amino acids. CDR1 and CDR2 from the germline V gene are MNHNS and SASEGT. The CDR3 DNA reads TGTGCCAGCAGTGAAGGGCGGCCAAACTATGGCTGCACCTTC. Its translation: CASSEGRPNYGCTF.

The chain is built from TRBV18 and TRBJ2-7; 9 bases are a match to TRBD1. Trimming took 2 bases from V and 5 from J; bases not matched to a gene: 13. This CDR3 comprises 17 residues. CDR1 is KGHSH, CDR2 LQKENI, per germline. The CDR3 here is CASSPVTVGTGYHEQYF. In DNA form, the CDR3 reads TGTGCCAGCTCACCAGTTACGGTAGGGACAGGGTACCACGAGCAGTACTTC. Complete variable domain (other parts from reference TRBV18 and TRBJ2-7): NAGVMQNPRHLVRRRGQEARLRCSPMKGHSHVYWYRQLPEEGLKFMVYLQKENIIDESGMPKERFSAEFPKEGPSILRIQQVVRGDSAAYFCASSPVTVGTGYHEQYFGPGTRLTVT.

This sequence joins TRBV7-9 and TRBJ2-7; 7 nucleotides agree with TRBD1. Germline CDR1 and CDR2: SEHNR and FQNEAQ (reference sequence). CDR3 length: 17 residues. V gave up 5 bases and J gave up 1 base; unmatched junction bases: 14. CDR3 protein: CASSIGQATERSYEQYF. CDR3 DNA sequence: TGTGCCAGCAGCATCGGACAGGCGACAGAAAGGTCCTACGAGCAGTACTTC.

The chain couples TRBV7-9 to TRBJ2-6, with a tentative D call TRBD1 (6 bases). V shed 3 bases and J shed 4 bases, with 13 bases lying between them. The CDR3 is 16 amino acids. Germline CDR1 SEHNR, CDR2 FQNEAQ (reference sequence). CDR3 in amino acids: CASSLTGSRGANVLTF. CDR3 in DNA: TGTGCCAGCAGCTTGACAGGTAGTCGGGGGGCCAACGTCCTGACTTTC.

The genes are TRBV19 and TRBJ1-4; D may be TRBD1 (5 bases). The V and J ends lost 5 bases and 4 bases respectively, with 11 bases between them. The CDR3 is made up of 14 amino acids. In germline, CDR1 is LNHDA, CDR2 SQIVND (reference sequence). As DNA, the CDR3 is TGTGCCAGTAGTTTCCGGACATTTAATGAAAAACTGTTTTTT. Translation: CASSFRTFNEKLFF.

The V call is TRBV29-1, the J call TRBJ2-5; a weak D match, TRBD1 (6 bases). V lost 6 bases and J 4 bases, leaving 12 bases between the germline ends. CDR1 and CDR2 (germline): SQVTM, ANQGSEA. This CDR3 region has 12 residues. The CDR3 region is CSVNRDGETQYF. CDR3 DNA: TGCAGCGTGAACAGGGACGGAGAGACCCAGTACTTC.

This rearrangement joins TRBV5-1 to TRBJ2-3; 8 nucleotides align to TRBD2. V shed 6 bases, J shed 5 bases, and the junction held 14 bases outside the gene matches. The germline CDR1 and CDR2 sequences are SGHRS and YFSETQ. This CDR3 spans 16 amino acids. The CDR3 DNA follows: TGCGCCAGCACCCCATTCTCCGGGGGGGCAGTAGATACGCAGTATTTT. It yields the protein CASTPFSGGAVDTQYF. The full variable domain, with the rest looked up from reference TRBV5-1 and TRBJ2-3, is KAGVTQTPRYLIKTRGQQVTLSCSPISGHRSVSWYQQTPGQGLQFLFEYFSETQRNKGNFPGRFSGRQFSNSRSEMNVSTLELGDSALYLCASTPFSGGAVDTQYFGPGTRLTVL.

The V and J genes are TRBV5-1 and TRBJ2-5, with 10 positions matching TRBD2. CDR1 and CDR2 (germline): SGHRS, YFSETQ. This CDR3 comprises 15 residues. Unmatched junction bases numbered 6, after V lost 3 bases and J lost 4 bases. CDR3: CASSSTTSGRETQYF. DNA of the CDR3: TGCGCCAGCAGCTCGACGACTAGCGGGCGAGAGACCCAGTACTTC. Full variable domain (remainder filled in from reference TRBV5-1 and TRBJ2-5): KAGVTQTPRYLIKTRGQQVTLSCSPISGHRSVSWYQQTPGQGLQFLFEYFSETQRNKGNFPGRFSGRQFSNSRSEMNVSTLELGDSALYLCASSSTTSGRETQYFGPGTRLLVL.

DNA of the CDR3: TGCAGCGTTTATGGAGGGGGCGGGGGGTTAAGGGAGGCCCAGTACTTC. Its protein product is CSVYGGGGGLREAQYF. The chain has TRBV29-1 and TRBJ2-5; a weak D match, TRBD2 (8 bases). The CDR3 spans 16 residues. Germline lookup yields CDR1 SQVTM and CDR2 ANQGSEA. Between the trimmed V and J ends, which lost 5 bases and 9 bases, there was a span of 28 bases.